These 21 T cell receptor beta chains were sequenced from one sample in a study of cytomegalovirus exposure and HLA in healthy donors (dated by TCRdb to about 2017). Library preparation employed the immunoSEQ multiplex PCR assay. For the multiplex PCR, a mixture combining 60 forward primers for TCR Vbeta segments and 13 reverse primers for TCR Jbeta segments was used. TCRdb stores this immuneACCESS table with in-frame sequences only. Part of the clones is absent; in the studies checked, under half of the shortfall reflects unresolved V genes, and no reason is known for the rest. The table held for this sample gives 30,000 to 45,000 clones. More than 8% of the sample is in the top ten clones. Sequencing was done on a sample of PBMCs. All receptors come from a man aged 40-49 years in good health and CMV-seropositive.

The chain has TRBV7-9 and TRBJ2-1, with TRBD1 matching 12 bases. The CDR3 sequence is 15 residues long. Trimming cost V 0 bases and J 9 bases; bases outside gene matches: 3. Per the germline V gene, CDR1 is SEHNR and CDR2 is FQNEAQ (reference sequence). The CDR3 here is CASSLAGTGGGEQFF. CDR3 nucleotide sequence: TGTGCCAGCAGCTTAGCGGGGACAGGGGGCGGTGAGCAGTTCTTC.

The V gene is TRBV4-1, the J gene TRBJ2-1; D possibly corresponds to TRBD2 (6 bases). V dropped 4 bases and J dropped 1 base, with 11 bases sitting between them. Germline V gene lookup returns CDR1 MGHRA and CDR2 YSYEKL. The CDR3 sequence is 15 residues long. CDR3 bases: TGCGCCAGCAGCCCTCAGGGAGGATCCTACAATGAGCAGTTCTTC. Translating it yields CASSPQGGSYNEQFF.

V is TRBV2 and J is TRBJ1-5, with D uncertain. Germline V lookup: CDR1 SNHLY, CDR2 FYNNEI. The CDR3 totals 13 residues. V was cut by 6 bases and J by 0 bases, with 6 bases left in between. This CDR3 reads CASRQISNQPQHF. CDR3 bases: TGTGCCAGCAGACAGATTAGCAATCAGCCCCAGCATTTT.

V and J are TRBV6-5 and TRBJ1-3, with D maybe TRBD1 (5 bases). Trimming removed 2 bases from V and 0 bases from J, with 11 bases in between. The CDR3 totals 16 residues. From germline, CDR1 is MNHEY and CDR2 SVGAGI. CDR3 in DNA: TGTGCCAGCAGTTACACAACAGGATTCTCTGGAAACACCATATATTTT. This translates into CASSYTTGFSGNTIYF.

The chain links TRBV7-3 to TRBJ2-5, with 9 bases lining up with TRBD1. Trimming took 2 bases from V and 3 from J; bases not matched to a gene: 4. The CDR3 consists of 15 residues. Germline V gives CDR1 SGHTA, CDR2 FQGTGA. CDR3 coding DNA: TGTGCCAGCAGCTTAGGGGGACAGGGTAAAGAGACCCAGTACTTC. Protein sequence: CASSLGGQGKETQYF. The entire variable domain, with the rest obtained from reference TRBV7-3 and TRBJ2-5, is as follows: GAGVSQTPSNKVTEKGKYVELRCDPISGHTALYWYRQSLGQGPEFLIYFQGTGAADDSGLPNDRFFAVRPEGSVSTLKIQRTERGDSAVYLCASSLGGQGKETQYFGPGTRLLVL.

The V and J genes are TRBV5-1 and TRBJ2-7, with TRBD1 identical over 7 bases. V shed 4 bases and J 3 bases; nucleotides not matched to a gene: 13. The length of the CDR3 is 16 residues. Germline V gene lookup returns CDR1 SGHRS and CDR2 YFSETQ. The CDR3 nucleotides are TGCGCCAGCAGCCAAAGGTATAGCGACAGGGTCTACGAGCAGTACTTC. Protein sequence: CASSQRYSDRVYEQYF.

This chain connects TRBV2 to TRBJ2-5; 8 nucleotides agree with TRBD2. The CDR3 length is 14 residues. With V trimmed by 8 bases and J by 5 bases, 10 bases remained unmatched. Germline-derived CDR1 and CDR2 are SNHLY and FYNNEI. CDR3 sequence: CASGPRLATETQYF. In DNA, the CDR3 is TGTGCCAGCGGTCCGCGACTAGCGACGGAGACCCAGTACTTC.

The V call is TRBV19, the J call TRBJ1-3; 11 bases align to TRBD1. Germline V CDR1 and CDR2: LNHDA, SQIVND (reference sequence). The CDR3 has 17 amino acids. The J segment lost 1 base and the V segment lost 4 bases, leaving 6 bases of the junction unmatched. CDR3 residues: CASSTDRGPLSGNTIYF. The CDR3 bases are TGTGCCAGTAGTACGGACAGGGGGCCGTTATCTGGAAACACCATATATTTT.

This sequence joins TRBV19 and TRBJ2-7; 8 positions agree with TRBD1. V trimming: 5 bases; J trimming: 3 bases; junction bases outside the gene matches: 9. There are 15 residues in the CDR3. Germline CDR1 and CDR2: LNHDA and SQIVND (reference sequence). The CDR3 DNA reads as TGTGCCAGTAGTTTCTCTTGGGACAGGAGCTACGAGCAGTACTTC. Its translation: CASSFSWDRSYEQYF.

CDR3 sequence reads: CASSSGEANYGYTF. CDR3 nucleotide sequence: TGCGCCAGCAGCTCAGGGGAAGCTAACTATGGCTACACCTTC. This chain connects TRBV5-1 to TRBJ1-2, with D possibly matching TRBD1 (6 bases). Germline CDR1 reads SGHRS; CDR2 reads YFSETQ. Trimming pared 3 bases from V and 0 bases from J, leaving 9 bases between. This CDR3 comprises 14 residues.

The rearrangement uses TRBV29-1 and TRBJ1-1; D gene unclear. The CDR3 is made up of 11 amino acids. The germline V gene has CDR1 SQVTM and CDR2 ANQGSEA. Trimming shortened V by 4 bases and J by 6 bases, and 9 bases separated the two germline ends. The CDR3 DNA reads as TGCAGCGTTGTTCCTAACCCTGAAGCTTTCTTT. Encoded protein: CSVVPNPEAFF. Supplemented by reference TRBV29-1 and TRBJ1-1, the full variable domain reads SAVISQKPSRDICQRGTSLTIQCQVDSQVTMMFWYRQQPGQSLTLIATANQGSEATYESGFVIDKFPISRPNLTFSTLTVSNMSPEDSSIYLCSVVPNPEAFFGQGTRLTVV.

The gene calls are TRBV7-8 and TRBJ2-3; 9 positions match TRBD1. The CDR3 sequence is 16 residues long. J lost 5 bases, V lost 5 bases, and 11 bases had no gene match. CDR1 is SGHVS and CDR2 is FQNEAQ in the germline V gene. CDR3 protein: CASSTRGTGIVDTQYF. CDR3 nucleotides: TGTGCCAGCAGCACCCGCGGGACAGGGATTGTAGATACGCAGTATTTT. The entire variable domain, with the rest obtained from reference TRBV7-8 and TRBJ2-3, is as follows: GAGVSQSPRYKVAKRGQDVALRCDPISGHVSLFWYQQALGQGPEFLTYFQNEAQLDKSGLPSDRFFAERPEGSVSTLKIQRTQQEDSAVYLCASSTRGTGIVDTQYFGPGTRLTVL.

This chain uses TRBV27 with TRBJ2-2; TRBD2 might be the D (6 bases). Trimming removed 5 bases from V and 3 bases from J, with 13 bases in between. Germline V gives CDR1 MNHEY, CDR2 SMNVEV (reference sequence). This CDR3 spans 15 amino acids. The CDR3 DNA reads as TGTGCCAGCAGTCCCTTGGGGGGTTACACCGGGGAGCTGTTTTTT. It codes for CASSPLGGYTGELFF.

The rearrangement uses TRBV2 and TRBJ1-2, with D perhaps TRBD1 (6 bases). Trimming shortened V by 5 bases and J by 2 bases, and 12 bases separated the two germline ends. From germline, CDR1 is SNHLY and CDR2 FYNNEI. The CDR3 length is 14 residues. The CDR3 nucleotides read TGTGCCAGCAGTTACAGGGAGATCAACTATGGCTACACCTTC. It translates to CASSYREINYGYTF.

The chain carries TRBV29-1 and TRBJ2-2, with 8 bases fitting TRBD1. V lost 5 bases and J lost 7; bases outside the gene matches: 15. Germline CDR1 SQVTM, CDR2 ANQGSEA. The CDR3 consists of 16 residues. The DNA for the CDR3 is TGCAGCGTTCCAAGAAGGACAGGGTCCTCCCTCGGGGAGCTGTTTTTT. Protein product: CSVPRRTGSSLGELFF.

The J gene is TRBJ1-4, the V gene TRBV27, with unresolved D. Germline V lookup: CDR1 MNHEY, CDR2 SMNVEV (reference sequence). The CDR3 covers 13 residues. Trimming shortened V by 4 bases and J by 3 bases, and 6 bases separated the two germline ends. The CDR3 bases are TGTGCCAGCAGTTCCCTATCTAATGAAAAACTGTTTTTT. Its protein product is CASSSLSNEKLFF.

The chain uses TRBV2 and TRBJ1-2; D is uncertain. The CDR3 consists of 13 residues. V lost 4 bases and J lost 0, with 6 bases in between. Germline V gene sequence: CDR1 SNHLY, CDR2 FYNNEI. CDR3 in amino acids: CASSVPANYGYTF. As DNA, the CDR3 is TGTGCCAGCAGTGTCCCGGCTAACTATGGCTACACCTTC.

The gene calls are TRBV2 and TRBJ2-3; 8 positions agree with TRBD2. Trimming cost V 5 bases and J 2 bases; bases outside gene matches: 3. The V gene's germline CDR1 is SNHLY and CDR2 FYNNEI. The CDR3 is 14 amino acids. Here the CDR3 reads CASSTAGVTDTQYF. In DNA form, the CDR3 reads TGTGCCAGCAGTACAGCGGGAGTCACAGATACGCAGTATTTT.

The chain links TRBV4-2 to TRBJ2-1; D might be TRBD1 (7 bases). This CDR3 is built from 17 residues. Germline CDR1 is LGHNA and CDR2 is YNFKEQ. V lost 4 bases and J 8 bases, leaving 24 bases between the germline ends. Written as DNA, the CDR3 is TGTGCCAGCAGCCCGGCGCGGCCGGGGGACAGCGGCTATGAGCAGTTCTTC. Translating gives CASSPARPGDSGYEQFF.

This sequence joins TRBV2 and TRBJ2-1; 7 bases align to TRBD1. The J segment lost 8 bases and the V segment lost 5 bases, leaving 6 bases of the junction unmatched. CDR3 size: 13 residues. CDR1 SNHLY and CDR2 FYNNEI come from the germline V gene. The CDR3 coding sequence is TGTGCCAGCAGTCACAGGACAGGCCATGAGCAGTTCTTC. This codes for CASSHRTGHEQFF.

J is TRBJ2-1 and V is TRBV10-2; TRBD2 matches 9 bases. Germline V lookup: CDR1 WSHSY, CDR2 SAAADI. This CDR3 comprises 16 residues. V shed 5 bases, J shed 7 bases, and the junction held 12 bases outside the gene matches. Here the CDR3 DNA reads TGCGCCAGCAGTCCAAGTGTAGCGGGAGTCTTAAATGAGCAGTTCTTC. Protein: CASSPSVAGVLNEQFF.